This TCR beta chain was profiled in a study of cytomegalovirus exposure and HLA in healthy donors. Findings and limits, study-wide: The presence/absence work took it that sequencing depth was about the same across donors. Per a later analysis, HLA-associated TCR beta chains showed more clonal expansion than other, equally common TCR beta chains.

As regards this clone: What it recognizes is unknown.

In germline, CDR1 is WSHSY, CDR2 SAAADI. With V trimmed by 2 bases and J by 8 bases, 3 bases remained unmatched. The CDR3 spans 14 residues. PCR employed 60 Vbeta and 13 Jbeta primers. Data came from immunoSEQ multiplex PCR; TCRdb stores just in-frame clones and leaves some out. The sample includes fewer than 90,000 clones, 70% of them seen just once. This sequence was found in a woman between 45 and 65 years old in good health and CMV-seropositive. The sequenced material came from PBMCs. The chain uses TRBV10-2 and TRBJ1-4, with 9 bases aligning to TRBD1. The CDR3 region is CASSEPGQGEKLFF. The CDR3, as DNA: TGCGCCAGCAGTGAGCCCGGACAGGGGGAAAAACTGTTTTTT.